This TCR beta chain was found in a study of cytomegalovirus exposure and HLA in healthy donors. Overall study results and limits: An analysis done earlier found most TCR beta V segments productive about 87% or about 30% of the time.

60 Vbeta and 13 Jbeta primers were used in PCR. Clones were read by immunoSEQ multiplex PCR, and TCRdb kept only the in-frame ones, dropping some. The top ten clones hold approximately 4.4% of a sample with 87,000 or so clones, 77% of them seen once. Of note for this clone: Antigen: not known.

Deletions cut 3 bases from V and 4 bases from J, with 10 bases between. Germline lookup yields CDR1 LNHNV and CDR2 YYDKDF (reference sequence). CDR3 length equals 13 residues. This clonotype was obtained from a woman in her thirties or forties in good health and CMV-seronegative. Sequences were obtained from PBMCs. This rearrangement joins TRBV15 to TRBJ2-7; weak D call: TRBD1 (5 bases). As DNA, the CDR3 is TGTGCCACCAGCAGGGGCAAGGGGTACGAGCAGTACTTC. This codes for CATSRGKGYEQYF.